Listed below are T cell receptor beta chains from one sample, sequenced in a study of cytomegalovirus exposure and HLA in healthy donors. The method was immunoSEQ multiplex PCR; TCRdb's version includes in-frame clones alone and lacks a portion of them. The data contain 150,000 to 200,000 clones, around 62% of them singletons. Sequenced: PBMCs. These receptors originate from a man aged 40-50 years in good health and CMV-seronegative. The CDR3 runs from the conserved cysteine through the conserved F or W. A D gene is named only where the DNA matches it firmly. The size field is filled for only some rows; it gives once, few, many or a size class.

clone size | J gene | V gene | D gene | CDR3 protein | CDR3 DNA
- | TRBJ2-7 | TRBV27 | TRBD1 | CASSKQGAAGEQYF | TGTGCCAGCAGTAAGCAGGGGGCAGCTGGTGAGCAGTACTTC
- | TRBJ2-1 | TRBV11-3 | - | CASSLSSYNEQFF | TGTGCCAGCAGCTTATCGAGTTACAATGAGCAGTTCTTC
- | TRBJ2-5 | TRBV2 | TRBD2 | CASTPETSGVQETQYF | TGTGCCAGCACCCCCGAGACTAGCGGGGTCCAAGAGACCCAGTACTTC
- | TRBJ2-7 | TRBV7-2 | TRBD2 | CASSLGLAGVKYEQYF | TGTGCCAGCAGCTTAGGACTAGCGGGAGTCAAATACGAGCAGTACTTC
once | TRBJ1-1 | TRBV6-1 | - | CASNKGWNTEAFF | TGTGCCAGCAACAAGGGGTGGAACACTGAAGCTTTCTTT
- | TRBJ2-3 | TRBV11-2 | - | CASSFDFGSGADTQYF | TGTGCCAGCAGCTTCGACTTCGGGAGTGGTGCAGATACGCAGTATTTT
- | TRBJ2-2 | TRBV5-1 | - | CASSPSGTGELFF | TGCGCCAGCAGCCCCTCGGGGACCGGGGAGCTGTTTTTT
- | TRBJ1-1 | TRBV5-1 | TRBD1 | CASSPTGGANTEAFF | TGCGCCAGCAGCCCCACAGGGGGGGCGAACACTGAAGCTTTCTTT
- | TRBJ1-2 | TRBV29-1 | - | CSVEVGGRDYGYTF | TGCAGCGTTGAAGTCGGGGGGAGGGACTATGGCTACACCTTC
- | TRBJ1-5 | TRBV19 | TRBD1 | CASTNKRQGNNQPQHF | TGTGCCAGTACCAACAAGAGACAGGGGAATAATCAGCCCCAGCATTTT
- | TRBJ2-3 | TRBV5-5 | - | CASSLEATAWDTQYF | TGTGCCAGCAGCTTGGAAGCCACCGCTTGGGATACGCAGTATTTT
- | TRBJ1-2 | TRBV5-1 | - | CASSLQGRGVYGYTF | TGCGCCAGCAGCTTACAGGGCAGAGGGGTCTATGGCTACACCTTC
- | TRBJ1-5 | TRBV6-4 | TRBD1 | CASRTGVGLGPQHF | TGTGCCAGCAGGACAGGGGTCGGTCTTGGGCCCCAGCATTTT
once | TRBJ1-1 | TRBV6-1 | TRBD1 | CASSEILQGAGAFF | TGTGCCAGCAGTGAAATTTTACAGGGGGCGGGAGCTTTCTTT
- | TRBJ2-7 | TRBV4-2 | - | CASSQETFDSSYEQYF | TGTGCCAGCAGCCAAGAAACCTTTGACAGCTCCTACGAGCAGTACTTC
- | TRBJ1-2 | TRBV4-1 | TRBD1 | CASSQADRGRLNYGYTF | TGCGCCAGCAGCCAAGCGGACAGGGGGCGACTCAACTATGGCTACACCTTC
- | TRBJ2-7 | TRBV14 | TRBD1 | CASSENRGYEQYF | TGTGCCAGCAGCGAGAACAGGGGCTACGAGCAGTACTTC
- | TRBJ2-1 | TRBV5-1 | TRBD2 | CASSFVGGANEQFF | TGCGCCAGCAGCTTCGTCGGGGGGGCTAATGAGCAGTTCTTC
- | TRBJ2-1 | TRBV4-3 | - | CASSQEGRSLAPYNEQFF | TGCGCCAGCAGCCAAGAAGGGAGGAGCCTAGCGCCTTACAATGAGCAGTTCTTC
few | TRBJ1-2 | TRBV6-6 | - | CASSVTGIGRDGYTF | TGTGCCAGCAGTGTAACGGGGATTGGAAGGGATGGCTACACCTTC
- | TRBJ1-1 | TRBV19 | TRBD1 | CASTQTGRNTEAFF | TGTGCCAGTACCCAGACAGGGAGAAACACTGAAGCTTTCTTT
few | TRBJ1-2 | TRBV7-9 | - | CASSPPTGGYGYTF | TGTGCCAGCAGCCCTCCAACAGGTGGCTATGGCTACACCTTC
once | TRBJ2-1 | TRBV29-1 | TRBD2 | CSVEDRGTGGEFF | TGCAGCGTTGAAGATCGGGGAACGGGGGGGGAGTTCTTC
once | TRBJ2-1 | TRBV7-9 | - | CASSLGQAHNEQFF | TGTGCCAGCAGCTTAGGACAGGCCCACAATGAGCAGTTCTTC
few | TRBJ2-6 | TRBV4-2 | - | CASSLSNGANVLTF | TGTGCCAGCAGCCTTTCTAACGGGGCCAACGTCCTGACTTTC
- | TRBJ1-5 | TRBV5-8 | - | CASSLNGNQPQHF | TGTGCCAGCAGCTTGAACGGTAATCAGCCCCAGCATTTT
- | TRBJ1-1 | TRBV30 | - | CAWRDMNTEAFF | TGTGCCTGGAGGGACATGAACACTGAAGCTTTCTTT
- | TRBJ2-7 | TRBV11-2 | - | CASSLARGAGYEQYF | TGTGCCAGCAGCTTAGCTCGGGGGGCGGGCTACGAGCAGTACTTC
- | TRBJ2-7 | TRBV13 | TRBD2 | CASSSGTSGGEQYF | TGTGCCAGCAGCTCTGGGACTAGCGGGGGCGAGCAGTACTTC
- | TRBJ2-7 | TRBV5-4 | TRBD2 | CASSFGAGGFFSYEQYF | TGTGCCAGCAGCTTTGGAGCGGGAGGCTTCTTCTCCTACGAGCAGTACTTC
- | TRBJ2-3 | TRBV12-5 | - | CASGSSNTQYF | TGTGCTAGTGGGTCTAGTAATACGCAGTATTTT
few | TRBJ2-1 | TRBV2 | TRBD2 | CASSPGTSGAEQFF | TGTGCCAGCAGTCCCGGGACTAGCGGGGCAGAGCAGTTCTTC
once | TRBJ2-7 | TRBV6-5 | - | CASRTGSSYEQYF | TGTGCCAGCAGAACAGGGAGCTCCTACGAGCAGTACTTC
few | TRBJ2-3 | TRBV27 | - | CASSLQRRVTDTQYF | TGTGCCAGCAGTTTACAGCGGAGGGTCACAGATACGCAGTATTTT
once | TRBJ2-1 | TRBV6-4 | TRBD1 | CASSDSMGQGGLQQFF | TGTGCCAGCAGTGACTCGATGGGACAGGGCGGATTACAGCAGTTCTTC
- | TRBJ2-4 | TRBV30 | - | CAWSVDGWPNIQYF | TGTGCCTGGAGTGTAGACGGGTGGCCAAACATTCAGTACTTC
- | TRBJ1-3 | TRBV11-2 | - | CASSPLRELWRNTIYF | TGTGCCAGCAGCCCGCTGCGGGAGCTGTGGAGAAACACCATATATTTT
- | TRBJ2-2 | TRBV11-2 | TRBD1 | CASSLGTGRTMDTGELFF | TGTGCCAGCAGCTTAGGGACAGGGAGAACCATGGACACCGGGGAGCTGTTTTTT
- | TRBJ2-1 | TRBV7-2 | TRBD2 | CASSARGLAGFGEQFF | TGTGCCAGCAGCGCAAGGGGACTAGCGGGATTCGGTGAGCAGTTCTTC
few | TRBJ1-6 | TRBV5-4 | TRBD1 | CASSLPGQGGISPLHF | TGTGCCAGCAGCCTCCCTGGACAGGGGGGAATTTCACCCCTCCACTTT
- | TRBJ2-3 | TRBV7-8 | - | CASSKRDALSTQYF | TGTGCCAGCAGCAAGAGGGATGCACTTTCTACGCAGTATTTT
- | TRBJ2-5 | TRBV6-1 | TRBD2 | CASSDPGLAESKETQYF | TGTGCCAGCAGTGACCCGGGACTAGCGGAAAGTAAAGAGACCCAGTACTTC
- | TRBJ1-1 | TRBV5-5 | - | CASSTTAPNTEAFF | TGTGCCAGCAGCACGACAGCGCCTAACACTGAAGCTTTCTTT
- | TRBJ2-6 | TRBV14 | - | CAGSQVLEDWGLGANVLTF | TGTGCCGGCAGCCAAGTCTTGGAGGATTGGGGGCTCGGGGCCAACGTCCTGACTTTC
few | TRBJ2-7 | TRBV27 | TRBD1 | CASNRQGSYEQYF | TGTGCCAGCAATCGACAGGGTTCCTACGAGCAGTACTTC
- | TRBJ2-1 | TRBV18 | - | CASSPVGAEGGEQFF | TGTGCCAGCTCACCCGTGGGTGCCGAGGGAGGTGAGCAGTTCTTC
few | TRBJ2-7 | TRBV11-2 | - | CASSGRAVYEQYF | TGTGCCAGCAGCGGGCGGGCAGTTTACGAGCAGTACTTC